This T cell receptor (beta chain) was found in a study of T-cell reconstitution after alpha-beta-depleted transplantation in children. V was cut by 0 bases and J by 4 bases, with 9 bases left in between. The CDR3 runs 15 residues. The TCRbeta library was prepared with unique molecular identifiers. One entry per CDR3 protein, called by TCRdb with MiXCR from the PCR reads. Of some 640,000 distinct CDR3 sequences in the sample, around 16% were seen once. This clonotype came up a few times. The J gene is TRBJ2-2, the V gene TRBV12-3 or TRBV12-4, with unresolved D. Sequencing used PBMCs from the stem cell graft donor, obtained from the stem cell graft. This TCR was sampled from a human donor who donated a stem cell graft to a child with acute myeloid leukemia. This chain's CDR3 is CASSLATPGTGELFF. DNA for the CDR3: TGTGCCAGCAGTTTAGCGACCCCCGGCACCGGGGAGCTGTTTTTT.